This record covers a single TCR beta chain. The CDR3 length is 15 residues. Trimming removed 0 bases at V and 0 bases at J, with 6 bases between. CDR1 and CDR2 (germline): SGHTA, FQGNSA. As handled by the study authors: Amplification of reference gene primers was used by the study to estimate nucleated cell counts. The method was immunoSEQ multiplex PCR; TCRdb's version includes in-frame clones alone and lacks a portion of them. V and J calls and clone size follow that table, whereas D and trimming were derived from the DNA. Of 130,000 to 150,000 clones in the sample, approximately 84% were seen once. This record belongs to a study of blood T cell repertoires in COVID-19. Study-level information: Samples taken during acute and convalescent COVID-19 were collected in the United States, Italy and Spain.

The receptor's source is a woman of 80 years or more in a cohort sampled during active or convalescent COVID-19. The gene calls are TRBV7-2 and TRBJ1-3; D is undetermined. Material for sequencing was peripheral blood. CDR3 coding DNA: TGTGCCAGCAGCTTAGCGGCAAACTCTGGAAACACCATATATTTT. Its translation is CASSLAANSGNTIYF.